The 29 T cell receptor beta chains presented below share a single source sample, sequenced in a study of blood T cell repertoires in COVID-19. TCRdb keeps only in-frame clones here, not all; method: immunoSEQ multiplex PCR. Among about 280,000 clones listed, roughly 89% were seen once. The sequenced material came from peripheral blood. The receptors shown here come from a woman in her twenties or thirties with COVID-19, enrolled during active disease.

J is TRBJ2-1 and V is TRBV19; D may be TRBD2 (5 bases). CDR1 and CDR2 from the germline V gene are LNHDA and SQIVND (reference sequence). The CDR3 consists of 14 residues. Trimming removed 5 bases at V and 10 bases at J, with 18 bases between. In nucleotides, the CDR3 is TGTGCCAGTAGTGCCCCCGGACTCTCCGGAGAGCAGTTCTTC. This gives the protein CASSAPGLSGEQFF.

V gene TRBV27 combines with J gene TRBJ2-1, with D perhaps TRBD2 (5 bases). The CDR3 is 16 amino acids. Between the trimmed V and J ends, which lost 4 bases and 1 base, there was a span of 14 bases. Per germline, CDR1 MNHEY and CDR2 SMNVEV (reference sequence). CDR3 protein: CASSWSGMTSYNEQFF. The CDR3 DNA sequence: TGTGCCAGCAGTTGGAGCGGTATGACATCCTACAATGAGCAGTTCTTC.

The chain is built from TRBV9 and TRBJ1-5; a weak D match, TRBD1 (6 bases). The germline gives CDR1 SGDLS, CDR2 YYNGEE. The CDR3 has 14 amino acids. V was shortened by 4 bases and J by 0 bases, with 8 bases between the two germline ends. CDR3 region: CASSNRDSNQPQHF. In DNA, the CDR3 is TGTGCCAGCAGCAACAGGGATAGCAATCAGCCCCAGCATTTT. Full variable domain (remainder filled in from reference TRBV9 and TRBJ1-5): DSGVTQTPKHLITATGQRVTLRCSPRSGDLSVYWYQQSLDQGLQFLIQYYNGEERAKGNILERFSAQQFPDLHSELNLSSLELGDSALYFCASSNRDSNQPQHFGDGTRLSIL.

This clone was seen a handful of times. The genes are TRBV2 and TRBJ2-7; TRBD1 aligns across 7 bases. After removal of 1 base from V and 11 bases from J, the junction contained 8 bases not matched to a gene. CDR1 is SNHLY, CDR2 FYNNEI, per germline. The CDR3 length is 13 residues. CDR3 DNA: TGTGCCAGCAGTGAAGTTACCCGGACAGGAAAGTACTTC. Protein sequence: CASSEVTRTGKYF.

The V call is TRBV12-3 or TRBV12-4, the J call TRBJ2-7, with D possibly TRBD1 on 5 matching bases. The CDR3 is 12 residues long. Trimming took 5 bases from V and 4 from J, leaving 9 bases between them. CDR3 nucleotides: TGTGCCAGCAGTGGAGACAGTTACGAGCAGTACTTC. Translating it yields CASSGDSYEQYF.

This clone was counted only a few times. The chain employs TRBV4-1 and TRBJ1-6; tentatively, D is TRBD1 (5 bases). CDR1 and CDR2 (germline): MGHRA, YSYEKL. V dropped 7 bases and J dropped 9 bases, with 16 bases sitting between them. This CDR3 has 14 amino acids. CDR3 in amino acids: CASTPPGVGSPLHF. CDR3 DNA: TGCGCCAGCACTCCCCCGGGGGTGGGTTCACCCCTCCACTTT.

The chain carries TRBV28 and TRBJ1-4; D might be TRBD1 (5 bases). This CDR3 is 15 amino acids long. The V end was cut by 5 bases, the J end by 0 bases, with 10 bases between. The germline CDR1 and CDR2 sequences are MDHEN and SYDVKM. The DNA of the CDR3 is TGTGCCAGCAGTCCGCCGACAGCAACTAATGAAAAACTGTTTTTT. The encoded protein is CASSPPTATNEKLFF.

J is TRBJ1-1 and V is TRBV7-9; D is unresolved. Germline loops: CDR1 SEHNR, CDR2 FQNEAQ (reference sequence). The CDR3 consists of 14 residues. The V end lost 7 bases, the J end lost 0 bases, and 12 bases lay between the germline ends. The CDR3 DNA is TGTGCCAGCAAGGAAGAGACTCTGAACACTGAAGCTTTCTTT. Translating it yields CASKEETLNTEAFF.

This clone has just a few counts. The chain has TRBV7-9 and TRBJ1-2; D remains unclear. With 4 bases removed from V and 6 bases from J, the gap between germline ends came to 15 bases. There are 14 residues in the CDR3. Germline loops: CDR1 SEHNR, CDR2 FQNEAQ (reference sequence). The CDR3 DNA reads TGTGCCAGCAGCTCTGTAATTGCAGGCCATGGCTACACCTTC. Translating gives CASSSVIAGHGYTF.

The gene calls are TRBV6-5 and TRBJ1-3, with D unclear. Germline V CDR1 and CDR2: MNHEY, SVGAGI. CDR3 size: 13 residues. The V end was cut by 7 bases, the J end by 8 bases, with 15 bases between. CDR3 DNA sequence: TGTGCCAGCACGGGAAAGGTCCGAGACACCATATATTTT. Translated, it gives CASTGKVRDTIYF.

This rearrangement joins TRBV10-1 to TRBJ1-6, with a weak D call TRBD1 (5 bases). In germline, CDR1 is WNHNN, CDR2 SYGVQD (reference sequence). The CDR3 consists of 13 residues. Trimming cost V 5 bases and J 6 bases, with 8 bases left between them. CDR3 nucleotides: TGCGCCAGCAGTCCCCAGGGTAATTCACCCCTCCACTTT. Translation gives CASSPQGNSPLHF.

The rearrangement joins TRBV28 to TRBJ1-3; the D is unclear. The length of the CDR3 is 13 residues. Germline CDR1 reads MDHEN; CDR2 reads SYDVKM. Trimming shortened V by 2 bases and J by 4 bases, and 6 bases separated the two germline ends. CDR3 coding DNA: TGTGCCAGCAGTTTAGAGGCCGGAAACACCATATATTTT. Its translation is CASSLEAGNTIYF.

The chain is built from TRBV11-3 and TRBJ1-5, with D possibly TRBD1 on 5 matching bases. The ends were cut back, 5 bases at V and 3 bases at J, with 20 bases in the middle. The CDR3 consists of 17 residues. Germline CDR1 is SGHNT and CDR2 is YENEEA. The DNA for the CDR3 is TGTGCCAGCAGCCTTCAGGAAGGACAAGGCTCCAATCAGCCCCAGCATTTT. Residues: CASSLQEGQGSNQPQHF. The full variable domain, its missing parts supplied by reference TRBV11-3 and TRBJ1-5, is EAGVVQSPRYKIIEKKQPVAFWCNPISGHNTLYWYLQNLGQGPELLIRYENEEAVDDSQLPKDRFSAERLKGVDSTLKIQPAELGDSAVYLCASSLQEGQGSNQPQHFGDGTRLSIL.

The chain is built from TRBV5-4 and TRBJ1-1; a weak D match, TRBD1 (5 bases). Trimming took 0 bases from V and 3 from J, leaving 15 bases between them. The CDR3 totals 16 residues. Germline CDR1 and CDR2: SGHNT and YYREEE (reference sequence). The CDR3 DNA is TGTGCCAGCAGCTTGGGAGTACGGGGGGTAGACACTGAAGCTTTCTTT. It is translated as CASSLGVRGVDTEAFF.

The chain couples TRBV7-7 to TRBJ1-5; 9 positions agree with TRBD1. Germline CDR1 is SSHAT and CDR2 is FNYEAQ (reference sequence). The CDR3 totals 17 residues. Losses at the gene ends were 5 bases for V and 5 bases for J; bases not matched to a gene: 13. CDR3 sequence: CASSTRTGVRRDQPQHF. The CDR3 DNA reads TGTGCCAGCAGCACAAGGACAGGGGTACGAAGAGATCAGCCCCAGCATTTT. The variable domain in full, with the rest retrieved from reference TRBV7-7 and TRBJ1-5, is GAGVSQSPRYKVTKRGQDVTLRCDPISSHATLYWYQQALGQGPEFLTYFNYEAQPDKSGLPSDRFSAERPEGSISTLTIQRTEQRDSAMYRCASSTRTGVRRDQPQHFGDGTRLSIL.

The chain combines TRBV5-6 with TRBJ2-7; 12 bases align to TRBD1. V trimming: 3 bases; J trimming: 5 bases; junction bases outside the gene matches: 3. Germline CDR1 is SGHDT and CDR2 is YYEEEE. This CDR3 contains 14 residues. The CDR3: CASSWDRGLNEQYF. For the CDR3, the DNA is TGTGCCAGCAGCTGGGACAGGGGGCTGAACGAGCAGTACTTC.

J is TRBJ1-6 and V is TRBV18; possibly TRBD1 for D (5 bases). CDR3 length: 17 amino acids. V shed 3 bases and J shed 12 bases, with 24 bases lying between them. Germline V gives CDR1 KGHSH, CDR2 LQKENI. This CDR3 reads CASSPDPQAGNGIPLHF. CDR3 in DNA: TGTGCCAGCTCACCCGACCCCCAGGCAGGGAATGGGATACCCCTCCACTTT.

The chain combines TRBV28 with TRBJ2-7; no reliable D call. Germline-derived CDR1 and CDR2 are MDHEN and SYDVKM. Trimming took 2 bases from V and 1 from J, leaving 12 bases between them. The CDR3 has 15 amino acids. The CDR3 loop reads CASSLLVRSSYEQYF. DNA for the CDR3: TGTGCCAGCAGTTTACTGGTAAGGAGTTCCTACGAGCAGTACTTC.

J is TRBJ1-2 and V is TRBV7-9; D call uncertain. Germline CDR1 and CDR2: SEHNR and FQNEAQ (reference sequence). Trimming removed 1 base at V and 8 bases at J, with 8 bases between. CDR3 length: 12 residues. The CDR3 DNA follows: TGTGCCAGCAGCTTAGGCAAGAGCGGCTACACCTTC. Translated: CASSLGKSGYTF.

This chain connects TRBV24-1 to TRBJ1-5; D gene uncertain. The CDR3 spans 11 residues. The V gene's germline CDR1 is KGHDR and CDR2 SFDVKD. Trimming removed 3 bases at V and 9 bases at J, with 5 bases between. This CDR3 reads CATSDTGPQHF. The CDR3 DNA sequence: TGTGCCACCAGTGATACTGGGCCCCAGCATTTT.

This chain joins TRBV6-5 and TRBJ1-3; D remains ambiguous. The CDR3 sequence is 14 residues long. V was pared by 6 bases and J by 2 bases, with 11 bases between. CDR1 is MNHEY and CDR2 is SVGAGI in the germline V gene. CDR3 residues: CASRVRLAGNTIYF. CDR3 nucleotide sequence: TGTGCCAGCAGGGTGAGGTTGGCTGGAAACACCATATATTTT.

The chain is built from TRBV6-5 and TRBJ1-1; D is perhaps TRBD1 (5 bases). This CDR3 is built from 13 residues. CDR1 is MNHEY, CDR2 SVGAGI, per germline. V lost 11 bases to trimming and J lost 5 bases, with 18 bases between them. The CDR3 loop reads CAARLGEGTEAFF. The CDR3 nucleotides read TGTGCCGCCCGGCTCGGGGAGGGGACTGAAGCTTTCTTT.

The chain employs TRBV9 and TRBJ1-1; 8 positions match TRBD1. The germline CDR1 and CDR2 sequences are SGDLS and YYNGEE. The trim removed 2 bases at V and 1 base at J, leaving 1 base unmatched. The CDR3 runs 14 residues. The CDR3 region has the DNA TGTGCCAGCAGCGTGACAGGGGCGAACACTGAAGCTTTCTTT. This sequence encodes CASSVTGANTEAFF.

The J gene is TRBJ1-6, the V gene TRBV18; maybe TRBD1 (6 bases). V was shortened by 6 bases and J by 10 bases, with 22 bases between the two germline ends. Germline V gene data show CDR1 as KGHSH and CDR2 as LQKENI. The CDR3 runs to 16 residues. CDR3 nucleotides: TGTGCCAGCTCCGACGGACAGCCAGGCATTGGGTCACCCCTCCACTTT. It translates to CASSDGQPGIGSPLHF.

This clone was recorded once. V and J are TRBV5-1 and TRBJ2-2; possible D gene TRBD1, 5 bases. The CDR3 has 13 residues. Germline V gives CDR1 SGHRS, CDR2 YFSETQ. The V and J ends lost 5 bases and 4 bases respectively, with 9 bases between them. The CDR3: CASSSGATGELFF. The CDR3 DNA follows: TGCGCCAGCAGTTCTGGGGCCACCGGGGAGCTGTTTTTT.

The DNA for the CDR3 is TGCAGCGTTGACAGGCGTAGCTCCTACAATGAGCAGTTCTTC. Translated, it gives CSVDRRSSYNEQFF. The chain recombines TRBV29-1 with TRBJ2-1; D remains ambiguous. The CDR3 is 14 amino acids. Germline CDR1 SQVTM, CDR2 ANQGSEA. The germline V and J ends were trimmed by 3 bases and 0 bases, with 9 bases remaining between them.

The chain combines TRBV11-2 with TRBJ2-3, with D uncertain. Trimming shortened V by 4 bases and J by 3 bases, and 11 bases separated the two germline ends. Germline CDR1 and CDR2: SGHAT and FQNNGV. The CDR3 extends over 14 amino acids. The DNA for the CDR3 is TGTGCCAGCAGCTCACTCGCGCGTACAGATACGCAGTATTTT. Amino acids: CASSSLARTDTQYF.

The rearrangement uses TRBV7-9 and TRBJ1-3, with D unclear. The CDR3 loop spans 13 amino acids. Trimming stripped 8 bases from V and 4 bases from J, with 12 bases between. Germline-derived CDR1 and CDR2 are SEHNR and FQNEAQ (reference sequence). Here the CDR3 reads CASDPNGGNTIYF. In nucleotides, the CDR3 is TGTGCCAGCGACCCAAACGGGGGAAACACCATATATTTT. Full variable domain (missing parts from reference TRBV7-9 and TRBJ1-3): DTGVSQNPRHKITKRGQNVTFRCDPISEHNRLYWYRQTLGQGPEFLTYFQNEAQLEKSRLLSDRFSAERPKGSFSTLEIQRTEQGDSAMYLCASDPNGGNTIYFGEGSWLTVV.

The V call is TRBV28, the J call TRBJ1-4, with D tentatively TRBD1 (5 bases). The V end lost 6 bases, the J end lost 3 bases, and 11 bases lay between the germline ends. CDR3 size: 14 residues. Germline lookup yields CDR1 MDHEN and CDR2 SYDVKM. The CDR3 DNA reads as TGTGCCAGCAGCCCCGGGACTTCTAATGAAAAACTGTTTTTT. It specifies CASSPGTSNEKLFF.